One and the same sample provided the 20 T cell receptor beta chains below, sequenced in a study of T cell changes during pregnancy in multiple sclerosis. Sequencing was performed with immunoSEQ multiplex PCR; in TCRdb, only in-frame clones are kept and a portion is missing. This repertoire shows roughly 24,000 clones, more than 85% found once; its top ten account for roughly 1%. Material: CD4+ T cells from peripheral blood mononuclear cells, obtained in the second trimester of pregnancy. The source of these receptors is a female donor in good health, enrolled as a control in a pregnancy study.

CDR3 amino acids: CASRKGGEYGQPQHF. CDR3 coding DNA: TGTGCCAGCCGCAAGGGGGGGGAATACGGGCAGCCCCAGCATTTT. The rearrangement uses TRBV6-5 and TRBJ1-5, with a tentative D call TRBD1 (6 bases). V was pared by 8 bases and J by 7 bases, with 21 bases between. Germline-derived CDR1 and CDR2 are MNHEY and SVGAGI. CDR3 length: 15 residues.

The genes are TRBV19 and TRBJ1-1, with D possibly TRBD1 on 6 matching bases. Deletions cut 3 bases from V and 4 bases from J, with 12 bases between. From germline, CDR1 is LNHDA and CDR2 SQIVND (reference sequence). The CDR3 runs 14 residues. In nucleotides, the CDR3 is TGTGCCAGTAGTATGCAGGGGACGAGCACTGAAGCTTTCTTT. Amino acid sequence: CASSMQGTSTEAFF.

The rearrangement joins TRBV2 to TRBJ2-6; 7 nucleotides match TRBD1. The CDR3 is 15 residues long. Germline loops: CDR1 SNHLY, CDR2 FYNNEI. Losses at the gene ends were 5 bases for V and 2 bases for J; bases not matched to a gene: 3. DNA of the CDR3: TGTGCCAGCAGTACGCAGGGGGCTGGGGCCAACGTCCTGACTTTC. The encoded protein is CASSTQGAGANVLTF.

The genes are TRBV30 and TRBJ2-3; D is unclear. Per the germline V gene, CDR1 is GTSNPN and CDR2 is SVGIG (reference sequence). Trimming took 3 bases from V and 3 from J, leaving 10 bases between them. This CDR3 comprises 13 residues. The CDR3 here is CAWSPHRTDTQYF. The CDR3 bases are TGTGCCTGGAGCCCTCACCGGACAGATACGCAGTATTTT.

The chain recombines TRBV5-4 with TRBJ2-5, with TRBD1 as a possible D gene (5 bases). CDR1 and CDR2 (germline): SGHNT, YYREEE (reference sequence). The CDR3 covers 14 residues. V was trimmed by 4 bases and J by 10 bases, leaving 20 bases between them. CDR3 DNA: TGTGCCAGCAGCCTCCGCAACAGGCCCACGGGCCAGTACTTC. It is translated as CASSLRNRPTGQYF.

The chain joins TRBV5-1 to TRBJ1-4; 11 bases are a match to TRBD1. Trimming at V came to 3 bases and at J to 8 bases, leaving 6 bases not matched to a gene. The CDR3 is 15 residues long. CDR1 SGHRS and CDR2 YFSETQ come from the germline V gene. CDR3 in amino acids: CASSWTGGAREKLFF. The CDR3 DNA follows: TGCGCCAGCAGCTGGACAGGGGGCGCCCGGGAAAAACTGTTTTTT.

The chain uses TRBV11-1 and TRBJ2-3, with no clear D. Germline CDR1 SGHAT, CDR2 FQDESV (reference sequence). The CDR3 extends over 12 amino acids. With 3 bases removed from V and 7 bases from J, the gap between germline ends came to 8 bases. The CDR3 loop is CASSFESNTQYF. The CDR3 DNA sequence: TGTGCCAGCAGCTTTGAGAGTAATACGCAGTATTTT.

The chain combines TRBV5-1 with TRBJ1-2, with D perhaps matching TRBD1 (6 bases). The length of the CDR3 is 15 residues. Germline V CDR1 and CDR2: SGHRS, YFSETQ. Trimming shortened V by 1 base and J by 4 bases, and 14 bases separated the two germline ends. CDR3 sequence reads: CASSLRPGAGYGYTF. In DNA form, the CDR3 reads TGCGCCAGCAGCTTGCGCCCAGGGGCTGGCTATGGCTACACCTTC.

The CDR3 loop reads CASSIGGTGVHEQFF. CDR3 sequence (DNA): TGTGCCAGTAGTATAGGGGGGACAGGGGTGCACGAGCAGTTCTTC. V gene TRBV19 combines with J gene TRBJ2-1; 10 bases match TRBD1. There are 15 residues in the CDR3. Germline trimming cut 1 base from V and 10 bases from J; bases unmatched to any gene: 7. The germline CDR1 and CDR2 sequences are LNHDA and SQIVND (reference sequence).

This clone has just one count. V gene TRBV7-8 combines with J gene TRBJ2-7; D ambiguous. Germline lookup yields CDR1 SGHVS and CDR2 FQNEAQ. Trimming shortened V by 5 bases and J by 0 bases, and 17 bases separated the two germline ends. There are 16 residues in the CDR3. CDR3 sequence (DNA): TGTGCCAGCAGCCGCGATTCTGCGGTGCGCTCCTACGAGCAGTACTTC. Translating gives CASSRDSAVRSYEQYF.

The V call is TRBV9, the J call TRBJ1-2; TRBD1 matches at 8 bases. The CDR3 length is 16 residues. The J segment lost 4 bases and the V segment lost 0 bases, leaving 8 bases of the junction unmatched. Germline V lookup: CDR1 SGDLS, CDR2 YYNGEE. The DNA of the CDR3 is TGTGCCAGCAGCGTAGAGCCGCAGGGGGCCCTCTATGGCTACACCTTC. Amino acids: CASSVEPQGALYGYTF.

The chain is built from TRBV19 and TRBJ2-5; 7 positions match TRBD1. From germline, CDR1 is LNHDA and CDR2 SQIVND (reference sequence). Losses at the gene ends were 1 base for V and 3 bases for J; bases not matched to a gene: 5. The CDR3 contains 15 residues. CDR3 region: CASSIARGPEETQYF. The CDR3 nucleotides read TGTGCCAGTAGTATAGCAAGGGGGCCAGAAGAGACCCAGTACTTC. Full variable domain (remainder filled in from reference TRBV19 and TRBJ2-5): DGGITQSPKYLFRKEGQNVTLSCEQNLNHDAMYWYRQDPGQGLRLIYYSQIVNDFQKGDIAEGYSVSREKKESFPLTVTSAQKNPTAFYLCASSIARGPEETQYFGPGTRLLVL.

CDR3 bases: TGTGCCAGTAGTATAAGGGCGGCTCCAGGGTACGAGCAGTACTTC. This codes for CASSIRAAPGYEQYF. The V call is TRBV19, the J call TRBJ2-7; possible D gene TRBD1, 5 bases. V shed 2 bases and J shed 4 bases, with 15 bases lying between them. The CDR3 contains 15 residues. Germline V gives CDR1 LNHDA, CDR2 SQIVND (reference sequence). Full variable domain (rest looked up from reference TRBV19 and TRBJ2-7): DGGITQSPKYLFRKEGQNVTLSCEQNLNHDAMYWYRQDPGQGLRLIYYSQIVNDFQKGDIAEGYSVSREKKESFPLTVTSAQKNPTAFYLCASSIRAAPGYEQYFGPGTRLTVT.

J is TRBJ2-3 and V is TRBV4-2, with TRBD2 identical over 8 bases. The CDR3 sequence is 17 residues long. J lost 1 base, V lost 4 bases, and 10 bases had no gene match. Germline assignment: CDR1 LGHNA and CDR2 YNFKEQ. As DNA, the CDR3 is TGTGCCAGCAGCCCGACCGAGGGGCGGGGGGGCACAGATACGCAGTATTTT. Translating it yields CASSPTEGRGGTDTQYF.

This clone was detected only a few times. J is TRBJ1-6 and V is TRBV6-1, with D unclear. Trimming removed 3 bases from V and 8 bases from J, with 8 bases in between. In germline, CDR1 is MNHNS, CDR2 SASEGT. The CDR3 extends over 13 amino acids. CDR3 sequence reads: CASSEKRDSPLHF. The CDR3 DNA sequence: TGTGCCAGCAGTGAGAAGAGGGATTCACCCCTCCACTTT.

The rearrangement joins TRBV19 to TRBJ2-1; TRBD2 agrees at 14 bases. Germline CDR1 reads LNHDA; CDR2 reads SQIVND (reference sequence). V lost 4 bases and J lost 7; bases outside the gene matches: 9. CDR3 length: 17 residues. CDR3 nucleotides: TGTGCCAGTAGTAGCAGAGGGACTAGCGGGGGTAGAAATGAGCAGTTCTTC. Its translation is CASSSRGTSGGRNEQFF.

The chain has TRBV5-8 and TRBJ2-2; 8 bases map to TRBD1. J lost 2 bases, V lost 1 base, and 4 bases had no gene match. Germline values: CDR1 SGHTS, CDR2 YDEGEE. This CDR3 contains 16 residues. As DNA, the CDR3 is TGTGCCAGCAGCTTGATCAGGGGGCGTAACACCGGGGAGCTGTTTTTT. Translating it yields CASSLIRGRNTGELFF.

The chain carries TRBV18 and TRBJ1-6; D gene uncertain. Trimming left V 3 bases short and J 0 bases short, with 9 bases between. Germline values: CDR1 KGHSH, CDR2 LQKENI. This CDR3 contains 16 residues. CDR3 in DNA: TGTGCCAGCTCACCGACAATCGCCTCCTATAATTCACCCCTCCACTTT. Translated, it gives CASSPTIASYNSPLHF.

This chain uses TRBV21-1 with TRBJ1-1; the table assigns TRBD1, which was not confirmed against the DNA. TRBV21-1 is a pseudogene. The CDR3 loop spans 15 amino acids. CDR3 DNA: TGTGCCAGCAGCAAAAGGGGACAGGACAACTTGCGGGATTTCTTT. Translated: CASSKRGQDNLRDFF.

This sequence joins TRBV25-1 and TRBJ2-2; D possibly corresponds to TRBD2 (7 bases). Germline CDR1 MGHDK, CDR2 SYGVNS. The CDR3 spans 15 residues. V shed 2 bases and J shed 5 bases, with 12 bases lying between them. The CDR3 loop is CASSERGGGTGELFF. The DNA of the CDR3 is TGTGCCAGCAGTGAAAGGGGGGGCGGGACCGGGGAGCTGTTTTTT.